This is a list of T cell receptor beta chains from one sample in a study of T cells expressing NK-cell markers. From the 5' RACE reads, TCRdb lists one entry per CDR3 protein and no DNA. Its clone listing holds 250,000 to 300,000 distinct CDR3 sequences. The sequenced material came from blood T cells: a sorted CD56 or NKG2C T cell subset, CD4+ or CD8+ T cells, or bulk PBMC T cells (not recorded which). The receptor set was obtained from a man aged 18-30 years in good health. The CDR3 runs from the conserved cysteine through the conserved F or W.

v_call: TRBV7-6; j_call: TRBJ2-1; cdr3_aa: CASSLAPDRGDNEQFF
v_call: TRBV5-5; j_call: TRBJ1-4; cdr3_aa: CASSFRREGEKLFF
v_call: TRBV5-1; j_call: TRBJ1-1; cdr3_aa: CASTQTGGAVSTEAFF
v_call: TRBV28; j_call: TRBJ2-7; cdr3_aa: CASSFRYEQYF
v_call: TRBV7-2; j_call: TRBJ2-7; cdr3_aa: CASSLSRRFYEQYF
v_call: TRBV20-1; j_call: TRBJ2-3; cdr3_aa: CSATSGRGTDTQYF
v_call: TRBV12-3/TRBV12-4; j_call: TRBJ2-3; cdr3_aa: CASSFRLAGWPDTQYF
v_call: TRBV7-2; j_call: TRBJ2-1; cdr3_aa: CASSGGPGRPHGNEQFF
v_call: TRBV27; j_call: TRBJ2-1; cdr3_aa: CASGTGTGGWNEQFF
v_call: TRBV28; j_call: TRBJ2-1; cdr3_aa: CASNIQNEQFF
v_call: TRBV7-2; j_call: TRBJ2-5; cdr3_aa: CASSPTLAETQYF
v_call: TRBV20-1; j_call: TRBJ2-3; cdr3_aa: CSASSLEIIDTQYF
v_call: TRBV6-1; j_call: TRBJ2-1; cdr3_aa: CASSQTSGRASQFF
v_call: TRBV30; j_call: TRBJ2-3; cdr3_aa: CAWSGATDYCTDTQYF
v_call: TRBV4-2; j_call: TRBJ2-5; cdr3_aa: CASSFLGGLDETQYF
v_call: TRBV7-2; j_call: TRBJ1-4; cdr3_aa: CASSFGKSEKLFF
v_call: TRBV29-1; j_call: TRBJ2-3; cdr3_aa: CSVEARDRGTDTQYF
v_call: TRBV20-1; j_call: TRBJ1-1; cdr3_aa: CSAPNPSTGPNTEAFF
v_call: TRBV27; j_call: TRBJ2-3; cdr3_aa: CASDSSGSTDTQYF
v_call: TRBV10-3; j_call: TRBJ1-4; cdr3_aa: CASGGGRDEKLFF
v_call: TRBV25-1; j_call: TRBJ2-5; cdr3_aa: CASSETTGGGETQYF
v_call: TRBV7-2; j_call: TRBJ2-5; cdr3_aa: CASSLYGRAQTQYF
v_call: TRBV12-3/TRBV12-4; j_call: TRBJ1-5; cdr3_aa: CASSLPRQGDFQPQHF
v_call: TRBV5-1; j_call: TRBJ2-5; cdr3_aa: CASSLEAAGTGDQYF
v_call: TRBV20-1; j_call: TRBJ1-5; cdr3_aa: CSARPGRPGEHQPQHF
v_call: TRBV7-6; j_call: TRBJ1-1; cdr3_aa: CASSLRGRGAMNTEAFF
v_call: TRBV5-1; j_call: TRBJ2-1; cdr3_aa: CASSLAGTSVREQFF
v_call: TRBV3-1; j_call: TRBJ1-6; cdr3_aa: CASSQNPGSPLHF
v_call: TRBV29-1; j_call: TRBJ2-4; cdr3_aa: CSVESGPNIQYF
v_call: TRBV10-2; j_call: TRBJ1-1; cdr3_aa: CASMRGKGQNTEAFF
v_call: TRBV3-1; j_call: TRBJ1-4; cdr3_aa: CASSQDRKKLFF
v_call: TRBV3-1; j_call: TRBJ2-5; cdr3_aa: CASSRTSLKTQYF
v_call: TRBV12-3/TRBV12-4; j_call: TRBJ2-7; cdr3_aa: CASRQDRVAEQYF
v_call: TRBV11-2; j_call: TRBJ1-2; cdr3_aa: CASSRGTGPNNYGYTF
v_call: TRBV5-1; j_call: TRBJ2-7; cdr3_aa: CASSHLAGANSYEQYF
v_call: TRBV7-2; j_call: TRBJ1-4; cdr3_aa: CASRPRGTVGEKLFF
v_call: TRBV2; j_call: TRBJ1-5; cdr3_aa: CASSAGQPQHF
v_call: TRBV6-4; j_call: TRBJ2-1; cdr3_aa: CASRLGPASYNEQFF
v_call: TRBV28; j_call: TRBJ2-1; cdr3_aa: CASSLLQGFYNEQFF
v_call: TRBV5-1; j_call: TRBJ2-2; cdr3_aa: CASRQGDRDTGELFF
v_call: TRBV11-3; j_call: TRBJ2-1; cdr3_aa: CASSLVVSSGYNEQFF
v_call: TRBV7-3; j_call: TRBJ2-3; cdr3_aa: CASSLGRGRTDTQYF
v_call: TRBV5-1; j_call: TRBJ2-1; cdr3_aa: CASSLSASGYYNEQFF
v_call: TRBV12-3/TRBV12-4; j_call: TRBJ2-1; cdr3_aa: CASLGPPLYNEQFF
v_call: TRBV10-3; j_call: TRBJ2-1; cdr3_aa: CAISEGLGLNEQFF
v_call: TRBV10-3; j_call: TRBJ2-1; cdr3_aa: CAISPDRVEEQFF
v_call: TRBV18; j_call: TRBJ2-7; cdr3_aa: CASSLGPVAYEQYF
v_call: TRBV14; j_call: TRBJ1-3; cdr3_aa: CASSQSQHSSGNTIYF
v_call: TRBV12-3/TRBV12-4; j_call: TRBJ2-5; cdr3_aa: CASSFQHSRQETQYF
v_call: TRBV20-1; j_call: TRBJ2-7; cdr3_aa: CSARPGNRQLGGEQYF
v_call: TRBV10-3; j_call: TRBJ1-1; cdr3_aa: CAISLGQGDTEAFF